Presented here are 19 T cell receptor beta chains from one specimen sequenced in a study of radiotherapy plus CTLA-4 blockade in lung cancer. Libraries were prepared by immunoSEQ multiplex PCR; TCRdb keeps only in-frame clonotypes and omits some of them. Among about 62,000 clones listed, roughly three quarters were seen once. The sequences come from peripheral blood, collected from a patient treated with radiotherapy plus ipilimumab. The receptor set was obtained from a human donor with non-small cell lung cancer who had a complete response to radiotherapy plus ipilimumab.

This clone was counted between two and nine times. The chain is built from TRBV18 and TRBJ1-4; a possible D gene is TRBD1 (5 bases). The CDR3 is 17 amino acids. V lost 0 bases, J lost 4 bases, and 15 bases lay in between. The V gene's germline CDR1 is KGHSH and CDR2 LQKENI. CDR3 region: CASSPPSSTALNEKLFF. Written as DNA, the CDR3 is TGTGCCAGCTCACCACCCAGCTCGACAGCCCTTAATGAAAAACTGTTTTTT. The full variable domain, with the rest looked up from reference TRBV18 and TRBJ1-4, is NAGVMQNPRHLVRRRGQEARLRCSPMKGHSHVYWYRQLPEEGLKFMVYLQKENIIDESGMPKERFSAEFPKEGPSILRIQQVVRGDSAAYFCASSPPSSTALNEKLFFGSGTQLSVL.

The V call is TRBV5-1, the J call TRBJ2-5; 10 bases agree with TRBD2. The CDR3 covers 16 residues. Germline CDR1 and CDR2: SGHRS and YFSETQ. Unmatched junction bases numbered 7, after V lost 0 bases and J lost 5 bases. CDR3: CASSLDPAGGPETQYF. CDR3 bases: TGCGCCAGCAGCTTGGATCCAGCGGGGGGGCCCGAGACCCAGTACTTC.

This clone showed up just a few times. The chain has TRBV15 and TRBJ1-1; 10 bases map to TRBD1. CDR1 LNHNV and CDR2 YYDKDF come from the germline V gene (reference sequence). Germline trimming cut 0 bases from V and 5 bases from J; bases unmatched to any gene: 15. This CDR3 has 19 amino acids. DNA of the CDR3: TGTGCCACCAGCAGAGATTTTCGGGGTCGGGGACAGGGGACAACTGAAGCTTTCTTT. As protein: CATSRDFRGRGQGTTEAFF.

The CDR3 loop is CATSSGTGSLSGNTIYF. Here the CDR3 DNA reads TGTGCCACCAGCAGCGGGACAGGCTCTCTCTCTGGAAACACCATATATTTT. The chain is built from TRBV15 and TRBJ1-3; 8 bases line up with TRBD1. There are 17 residues in the CDR3. The V and J ends lost 3 bases and 0 bases, in that order; junction bases with no gene match: 7. Germline V gene sequence: CDR1 LNHNV, CDR2 YYDKDF (reference sequence).

The chain combines TRBV11-2 with TRBJ2-2; perhaps TRBD2 as D (5 bases). Germline CDR1 reads SGHAT; CDR2 reads FQNNGV. The CDR3 is 16 amino acids. Between the trimmed V and J ends, which lost 5 bases and 1 base, there was a span of 14 bases. Here the CDR3 reads CASSLGVWGNTGELFF. The CDR3 region has the DNA TGTGCCAGCAGCCTGGGAGTTTGGGGGAACACCGGGGAGCTGTTTTTT.

This clone appeared once. The chain joins TRBV18 to TRBJ1-1; 7 bases are shared with TRBD1. V dropped 0 bases and J dropped 7; count of bases not matched to a gene: 2. Germline V gives CDR1 KGHSH, CDR2 LQKENI. The CDR3 covers 13 residues. CDR3 in amino acids: CASSPPDRVEAFF. The CDR3 DNA reads as TGTGCCAGCTCACCACCTGACAGGGTTGAAGCTTTCTTT.

V gene TRBV7-6 combines with J gene TRBJ1-4, with 11 bases identical to TRBD1. The CDR3 runs to 15 residues. Germline V gene data show CDR1 as SGHVS and CDR2 as FNYEAQ. Unmatched junction bases numbered 6, after V lost 5 bases and J lost 7 bases. As DNA, the CDR3 is TGTGCCAGCAGCCTTCGGACAGGGGGCGGTGAAAAACTGTTTTTT. It encodes CASSLRTGGGEKLFF.

The V call is TRBV18, the J call TRBJ1-1; TRBD1 matches at 8 bases. CDR1 and CDR2 from the germline V gene are KGHSH and LQKENI. Trimming cost V 4 bases and J 5 bases; bases outside gene matches: 6. This CDR3 contains 14 residues. CDR3 sequence reads: CASSLKTGVTEAFF. The CDR3 DNA follows: TGTGCCAGCTCACTTAAGACAGGGGTGACTGAAGCTTTCTTT.

The J gene is TRBJ2-3, the V gene TRBV19, with 9 bases that match TRBD2. CDR1 and CDR2 (germline): LNHDA, SQIVND (reference sequence). The CDR3 covers 15 residues. V gave up 10 bases and J gave up 1 base; unmatched junction bases: 9. CDR3 loop: CAISAGLARTDTQYF. The CDR3 DNA reads as TGTGCCATTTCGGCTGGACTAGCGCGCACAGATACGCAGTATTTT. Combining the CDR3 with reference TRBV19 and TRBJ2-3 gives the whole variable domain DGGITQSPKYLFRKEGQNVTLSCEQNLNHDAMYWYRQDPGQGLRLIYYSQIVNDFQKGDIAEGYSVSREKKESFPLTVTSAQKNPTAFYLCAISAGLARTDTQYFGPGTRLTVL.

V gene TRBV14 combines with J gene TRBJ2-1; TRBD2 might be the D (7 bases). The length of the CDR3 is 17 residues. V lost 4 bases, J lost 5 bases, and 21 bases lay in between. Germline V gene lookup returns CDR1 SGHDN and CDR2 FVKESK. The CDR3 loop reads CASSPPVGGRLHNEQFF. The DNA for the CDR3 is TGTGCCAGCAGCCCCCCCGTGGGGGGGCGTCTTCACAATGAGCAGTTCTTC.

CDR3 sequence: CASMRYSGRAYEQYF. As DNA, the CDR3 is TGTGCCAGCATGAGGTACAGCGGGAGGGCCTACGAGCAGTACTTC. The chain employs TRBV2 and TRBJ2-7; TRBD2 matches 10 bases. This CDR3 is 15 amino acids long. V dropped 7 bases and J dropped 2; count of bases not matched to a gene: 8. In germline, CDR1 is SNHLY, CDR2 FYNNEI.

The rearrangement uses TRBV18 and TRBJ2-7, with 12 bases identical to TRBD2. The V segment lost 5 bases and the J segment 3 bases; nucleotides outside the gene matches: 11. The germline gives CDR1 KGHSH, CDR2 LQKENI. The CDR3 has 17 amino acids. The CDR3 here is CASSTAGTSGQFYEQYF. CDR3 sequence (DNA): TGTGCCAGCTCAACGGCCGGGACTAGCGGGCAGTTCTACGAGCAGTACTTC.

The chain carries TRBV13 and TRBJ2-7, with 14 bases aligning to TRBD2. Germline assignment: CDR1 PRHDT and CDR2 FYEKMQ (reference sequence). The length of the CDR3 is 15 residues. V gave up 5 bases and J gave up 5 bases; unmatched junction bases: 5. The CDR3 loop is CASSPPGLAGDEQYF. DNA for the CDR3: TGTGCCAGCAGCCCTCCGGGACTAGCGGGAGACGAGCAGTACTTC.

This chain uses TRBV6-1 with TRBJ2-7; TRBD2 aligns across 11 bases. This CDR3 is built from 14 residues. The V gene's germline CDR1 is MNHNS and CDR2 SASEGT. Losses at the gene ends were 5 bases for V and 1 base for J; bases not matched to a gene: 1. The CDR3 region has the DNA TGTGCCAGCAGTTCTAGCGGGGGGTCCTACGAGCAGTACTTC. Encoded protein: CASSSSGGSYEQYF.

The chain joins TRBV5-1 to TRBJ2-7, with TRBD2 identical over 10 bases. Germline-derived CDR1 and CDR2 are SGHRS and YFSETQ. The CDR3 contains 16 residues. V lost 0 bases and J lost 3; bases outside the gene matches: 6. The CDR3 region is CASSLGTTSGYYEQYF. In DNA form, the CDR3 reads TGCGCCAGCAGCTTGGGAACGACTAGCGGGTACTACGAGCAGTACTTC.

V gene TRBV6-1 combines with J gene TRBJ1-6, with 7 bases lining up with TRBD1. Germline lookup yields CDR1 MNHNS and CDR2 SASEGT. The CDR3 runs 14 residues. V dropped 5 bases and J dropped 3; count of bases not matched to a gene: 1. This CDR3 reads CASSRDSYNSPLHF. The CDR3 DNA reads as TGTGCCAGCAGTCGGGACAGCTATAATTCACCCCTCCACTTT.

This clone was recorded many times. V and J are TRBV7-9 and TRBJ2-3, with unresolved D. The V gene's germline CDR1 is SEHNR and CDR2 FQNEAQ (reference sequence). The CDR3 consists of 13 residues. Trimming took 5 bases from V and 3 from J, leaving 9 bases between them. CDR3 protein: CASSAARTDTQYF. The DNA for the CDR3 is TGTGCCAGCAGCGCTGCTAGGACAGATACGCAGTATTTT. Full variable domain (rest looked up from reference TRBV7-9 and TRBJ2-3): DTGVSQNPRHKITKRGQNVTFRCDPISEHNRLYWYRQTLGQGPEFLTYFQNEAQLEKSRLLSDRFSAERPKGSFSTLEIQRTEQGDSAMYLCASSAARTDTQYFGPGTRLTVL.

V and J are TRBV28 and TRBJ2-7; 9 nucleotides align to TRBD1. Germline V gene lookup returns CDR1 MDHEN and CDR2 SYDVKM. CDR3 length: 15 amino acids. V trimming: 5 bases; J trimming: 5 bases; junction bases outside the gene matches: 10. CDR3 nucleotide sequence: TGTGCCAGCAGTCCCTGGGGGACAGGGAGCAACGAGCAGTACTTC. Translation: CASSPWGTGSNEQYF.

The rearrangement links TRBV29-1 to TRBJ1-2; D might be TRBD1 (5 bases). V was clipped by 6 bases and J by 1 base, with 18 bases between them. CDR1 SQVTM and CDR2 ANQGSEA come from the germline V gene. The CDR3 consists of 15 residues. The CDR3 is CSVNKVAGGNYGYTF. In DNA, the CDR3 is TGCAGCGTGAATAAGGTAGCGGGGGGTAACTATGGCTACACCTTC.